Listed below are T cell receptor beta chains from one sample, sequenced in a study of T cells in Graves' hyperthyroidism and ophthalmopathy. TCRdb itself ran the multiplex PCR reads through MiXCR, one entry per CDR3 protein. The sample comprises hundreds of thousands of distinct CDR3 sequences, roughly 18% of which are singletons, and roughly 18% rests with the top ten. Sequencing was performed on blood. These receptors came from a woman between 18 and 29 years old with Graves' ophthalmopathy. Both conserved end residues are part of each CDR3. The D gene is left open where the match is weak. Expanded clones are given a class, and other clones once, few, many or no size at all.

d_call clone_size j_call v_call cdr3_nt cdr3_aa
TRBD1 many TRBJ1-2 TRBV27 TGTGCCAGCAGTCCCTCAGGGGGAGCGGATGGCTACACCTTC CASSPSGGADGYTF
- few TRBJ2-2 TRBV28 TGTGCCAGCAGGTCATCAGGAAAAAGGACCGGGGAGCTGTTTTTT CASRSSGKRTGELFF
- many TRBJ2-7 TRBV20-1 TGCAGTGGCGTTGGGGCCTACGAGCAGTACTTC CSGVGAYEQYF
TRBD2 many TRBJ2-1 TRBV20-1 TGCAGTGCTAGAGAATTAGGACTAGCGGGATCCCCTTGGGATGAGCAGTTCTTC CSARELGLAGSPWDEQFF
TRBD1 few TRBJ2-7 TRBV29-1 TGCAGCGTTACACAGGGGTCTTCGTCGAAGGACGAGCAGTACTTC CSVTQGSSSKDEQYF
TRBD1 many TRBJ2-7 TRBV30 TGTGCCTGGAGTCTAGGACAGGGGTGGGACGAGCAGTACTTC CAWSLGQGWDEQYF
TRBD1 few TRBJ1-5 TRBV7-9 TGTGCCAGCAGTTCCGGGACAGGCTATCTGGGCAATCAGCCCCAGCATTTT CASSSGTGYLGNQPQHF
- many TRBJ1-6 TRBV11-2 TGTGCCAGCAGCTTTCGTGTCCCGAATAGTGCCTATAATTCACCCCTCCACTTT CASSFRVPNSAYNSPLHF
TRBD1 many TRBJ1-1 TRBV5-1 TGCGCCAGCAGCTTGGCGACAGGGGGCCAAGTAACTGAAGCTTTCTTT CASSLATGGQVTEAFF
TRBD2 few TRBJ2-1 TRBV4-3 TGCGCCAGCAGCCAATTACTAGCGGGGGAATACAATGAGCAGTTCTTC CASSQLLAGEYNEQFF
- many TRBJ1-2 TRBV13 TGTGCCAGCAGCTTAGCGGCAGATGGCTACACCTTC CASSLAADGYTF
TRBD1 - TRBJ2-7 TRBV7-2 TGTGCCAGCAGCTTGATGGCCGGGACAGGGGGAGACGAGCAGTACTTC CASSLMAGTGGDEQYF
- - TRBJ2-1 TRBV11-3 TGTGCCAGCAGCGCACAGGGGGGGGCCTACAATGAGCAGTTCTTC CASSAQGGAYNEQFF
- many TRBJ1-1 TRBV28 TGTGCCAGCAGTTGGGACACGCCGGTTGAAGCTTTCTTT CASSWDTPVEAFF
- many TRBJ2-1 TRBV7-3 TGTGCCAGCAGCTTAACGGCGGGATACCGCAATGAGCAGTTCTTC CASSLTAGYRNEQFF
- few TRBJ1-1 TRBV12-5 TGTGCTAGTGGTTCCTCGGGGCCGCGGAACACTGAAGCTTTCTTT CASGSSGPRNTEAFF
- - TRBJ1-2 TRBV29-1 TGCAGCGTTGAAGACGACTTCCGGATGGGGGGCTACACCTTC CSVEDDFRMGGYTF
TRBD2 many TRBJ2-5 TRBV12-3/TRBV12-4 TGTGCCACCCGGGGGGACCAAGAGACCCAGTACTTC CATRGDQETQYF
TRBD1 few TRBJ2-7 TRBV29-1 TGCAGCGTTGAAGATGGGGACAGGGCTTCCTACGAGCAGTACTTC CSVEDGDRASYEQYF
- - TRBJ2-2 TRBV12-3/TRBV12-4 TGTGCCAGCAGTTCCAGCGCCGGGGAGCTGTTTTTT CASSSSAGELFF
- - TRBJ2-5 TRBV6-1 TGTGCCAGCAGTTATGGGACCCAGGGGAGGAACCAAGAGACCCAGTACTTC CASSYGTQGRNQETQYF
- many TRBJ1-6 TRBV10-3 TGTGCCATCAGTGAATTGCCAGGGTCGGGTTCACCCCTCCACTTT CAISELPGSGSPLHF
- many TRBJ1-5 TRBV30 TGTGCCTGGAGGGACAGCGGTCAGCCCCAGCATTTT CAWRDSGQPQHF
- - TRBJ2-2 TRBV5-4 TGTGCCAGCAGCCCGATGCCGGGGGAGACCTCCGGGGAGCTGTTTTTT CASSPMPGETSGELFF
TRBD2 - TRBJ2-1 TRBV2 TGTGCCAGCAGCGCGGGGGTCAGCTCCTACAATGAGCAGTTCTTC CASSAGVSSYNEQFF
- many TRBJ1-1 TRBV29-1 TGCAGCGTTGGGCCGGGGGACACTGAAGCTTTCTTT CSVGPGDTEAFF
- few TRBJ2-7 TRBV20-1 TGCAGTGCTAGAGTACCTGCCGGACCCTACGAGCAGTACTTC CSARVPAGPYEQYF
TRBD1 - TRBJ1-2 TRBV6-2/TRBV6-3 TGTGCCAGCAGTTATTCCCCGCGGGACAGTCTATATGGCTACACCTTC CASSYSPRDSLYGYTF
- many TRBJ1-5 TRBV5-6 TGTGCCAGCAGCTTGGCAGGGTCTGGCAATCAGCCCCAGCATTTT CASSLAGSGNQPQHF
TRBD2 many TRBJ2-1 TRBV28 TGTGCCAGCAGCGCGACGTGGGCTAGCGGGAGGCCTGCCTACAATGAGCAGTTCTTC CASSATWASGRPAYNEQFF
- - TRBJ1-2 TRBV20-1 TGCAGTGCCCTGGGACGGCAGAAAGGTGGCTACACCTTC CSALGRQKGGYTF
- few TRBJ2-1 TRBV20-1 TGCAGTGCTAAGCAGAAAGCTTGGGAGCAGTTCTTC CSAKQKAWEQFF
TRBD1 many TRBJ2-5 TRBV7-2 TGTGCCAGCAGCTTACGGCAGGGGGCTACGACCCAGTACTTC CASSLRQGATTQYF
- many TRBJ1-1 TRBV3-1 TGTGCCAGCAGCCATAGGACAGTTTACACTGAAGCTTTCTTT CASSHRTVYTEAFF
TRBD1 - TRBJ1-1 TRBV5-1 TGCGCCAGCAGCTTAGGGGACAGGGTGTCCCTGAACACTGAAGCTTTCTTT CASSLGDRVSLNTEAFF
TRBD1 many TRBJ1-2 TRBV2 TGTGCCAGCACTGACAGGGGGCAAGGCTATGGCTACACCTTC CASTDRGQGYGYTF
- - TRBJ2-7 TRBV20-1 TGCAGTGCCAGGACTTTCCCCTACGAGCAGTACTTC CSARTFPYEQYF
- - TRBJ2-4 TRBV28 TGTGCCAGCAGGCCTGGACAGATTGCCAAAAACATTCAGTACTTC CASRPGQIAKNIQYF
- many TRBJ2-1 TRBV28 TGTGCCAGCAGTTGGACTCTAGCGAGCAACAATGAGCAGTTCTTC CASSWTLASNNEQFF
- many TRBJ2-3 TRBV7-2 TGTGCCAGCAGCCATCTCGCGGGTGGCAGCACCGGAGATACGCAGTATTTT CASSHLAGGSTGDTQYF
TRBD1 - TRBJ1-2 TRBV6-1 TGTGCCAGCAGGAGGATCGGACAGGGTGTAGGATTGGACTATGGCTACACCTTC CASRRIGQGVGLDYGYTF
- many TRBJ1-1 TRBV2 TGTGCCAGCAGTGTGGAGGGTTCCGGGGACACTGAAGCTTTCTTT CASSVEGSGDTEAFF
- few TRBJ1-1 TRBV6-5 TGTGCCAGCAGTTACGCCCAGGGCCCTGAAGCTTTCTTT CASSYAQGPEAFF
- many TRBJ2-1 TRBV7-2 TGTGCCAGCAGCTCCTTCAACTACAATGAGCAGTTCTTC CASSSFNYNEQFF
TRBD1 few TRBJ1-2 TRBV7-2 TGTGCCAGCAGCTTAGAATCAGGGGGGCGTTTCGAAGGTGGCTACACCTTC CASSLESGGRFEGGYTF
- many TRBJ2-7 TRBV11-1 TGTGCCAGCAGCCCCCGGCGGGCTTCCTACGAGCAGTACTTC CASSPRRASYEQYF
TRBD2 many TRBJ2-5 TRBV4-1 TGCGCCAGCAGCCAAACTGACGCGGGAGTTTACCAAGAGACCCAGTACTTC CASSQTDAGVYQETQYF
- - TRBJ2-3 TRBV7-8 TGTGCCAGCAGCTTAGAGCGGGTTAGCACAGATACGCAGTATTTT CASSLERVSTDTQYF
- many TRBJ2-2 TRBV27 TGTGCCAGCAGCCACTACAAGAACACCGGGGAGCTGTTTTTT CASSHYKNTGELFF
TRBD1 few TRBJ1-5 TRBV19 TGTGCCAGTACCTATGGTCCTGGGACAGGTAATCAGCCCCAGCATTTT CASTYGPGTGNQPQHF
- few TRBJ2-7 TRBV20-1 TGCAGTGCCGGGAACTACGAGCAGTACTTC CSAGNYEQYF
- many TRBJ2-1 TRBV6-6 TGTGCCAGCAGTTACGGCACACACCCCCTCAATGAGCAGTTCTTC CASSYGTHPLNEQFF
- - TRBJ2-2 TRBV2 TGTGCCACCTCCGGGACCCGAAGGGCGAACACCGGGGAGCTGTTTTTT CATSGTRRANTGELFF